This TCR beta chain was recorded in a study of T-cell reconstitution after alpha-beta-depleted transplantation in children (dated by TCRdb to the mid-2010s). About the study as a whole: Using TCR repertoire profiling, the study quantitatively followed how T-cell immune reconstitution unfolded in children after TCRalphabeta/CD19-depleted allogeneic hematopoietic cell transplantation.

What the study reported, not specific to this receptor: Hyperexpanded clone frequencies declined over subsequent months; after one year, T-cell counts and TCRbeta diversity were mostly attributed to newly produced T cells. Apparently early alphabetaT-cell count recovery about two months after transplant reportedly relied on only several hundred rapidly expanded clones derived from non-depleted graft cells. In some patients, the high TCRbeta diversity seen at day 60 was put down to recipient T cells and intrathymic progenitors that had survived conditioning.

The library was obtained by PCR. TCRdb records Illumina HiSeq 2500 as the sequencer. TCR library preparation used molecular barcoding, with unique molecular identifiers applied to normalize quantification of the TCRbeta repertoire. TCRdb redid the processing of the public reads, applying fastp at Q25 and MiXCR, and retained in-frame beta chains. All rows with the same CDR3 protein become a single entry with the most common DNA and genes. The sample yields about 58,000 distinct CDR3 sequences; around 40% were counted once. The ten largest clones add up to roughly 98% of the sample. A word on this clonotype: Its specific antigen is unknown. The input lacks base qualities; no much larger clone sits a single base away.

What this sample's treatment or condition label stands for: allogeneic hematopoietic cell transplantation with graft depleted of TCRalphabeta T cells and CD19 B cells. The transplant recipients were children given TCRalphabeta/CD19-depleted allogeneic hematopoietic cell grafts. This sequence originates from a male patient between 5 and 17 years old who had a stem cell transplant for acute lymphoblastic leukemia, so the T cells may come from the graft donor. The specimen comprised PBMCs, mostly from graft donor cells, sampled 360 days after TCRalphabeta/CD19-depleted stem cell transplant.

The DNA sequence follows: TGTGCCAGCAGTTACTTATTGCGTAGGGGGGTCAGCGGGGAGCTGTTTTTT. Its translation reads: CASSYLLRRGVSGELFF. The receptor chain draws on TRBV6-5 and TRBJ2-2; the D gene is perhaps TRBD1 or TRBD2, as each covers 6 bases. V sheds 1 base and J sheds 7 bases, leaving 19 bases between their ends. Inclusive of the bounding cysteine and phenylalanine, the CDR3 is 17 residues long. Left in the record is the CDR3 DNA by itself, 51 bases read in frame from the first base. Based on the germline V gene, the CDR1 and CDR2 sequences are MNHEY and SVGAGI.